The next 3 T cell receptor beta chains were all read from a single sample in a study of lung T cells in sarcoidosis with Löfgren's syndrome. In TCRdb, the reads were re-called with MiXCR into one record per CDR3 protein. The table lists thousands of distinct CDR3 sequences, about 20% of them singletons. Sequenced material: CD4+ T cells from bronchoalveolar lavage. Source of these receptors: a human donor with sarcoidosis (Löfgren's syndrome or another form), or a control subject (not recorded which).

This clonotype rates as medium-sized (0.01 to 0.1%). The CDR3 ends on some other residue instead of the conserved phenylalanine or tryptophan, so this is likely a read error. Because the CDR3's place on the DNA is in doubt, the DNA is left out and the CDR3 is given as listed by TCRdb. The genes are TRBV20-1 and TRBJ1-1; whether TRBD1, the table's D call, matches the DNA was not checked. Looked up from germline, CDR1 is DFQATT and CDR2 is SNEGSKA (reference sequence). The CDR3 adds up to 9 amino acids, both ends counted. The CDR3 sequence: CSASTGEEL.

The chain employs TRBV6-2 or TRBV6-3 and TRBJ2-7; tentative D call: TRBD2 (5 bases). This CDR3 contains 12 residues. Germline loops: CDR1 MNHEY, CDR2 SVGEGT. CDR3 loop: CASSSSTYKRYV. CDR3 sequence (DNA): TGTGCCAGCAGTTCCTCAACCTACAAGCGGTACGTT.

Concerning this clonotype: A read error may be the cause here, since a much bigger clone is one base away. The chain carries TRBV29-1 and TRBJ1-1; D possibly corresponds to TRBD1 (5 bases). This CDR3 has 13 amino acids. Between the trimmed V and J ends, which lost 2 bases and 6 bases, there was a span of 13 bases. Germline V CDR1 and CDR2: SQVTM, ANQGSEA. The CDR3 nucleotides read TGCAGCGTTGAAAAGGGGTTTGACGCTGAAGCTTTCTTT. The encoded protein is CSVEKGFDAEAFF.